This T cell receptor beta chain was sequenced during a study of OX40 agonist ivuxolimab in advanced cancers. Looking at the study overall: 30% to 40% of patients had received prior checkpoint inhibitor therapy.

Turning to this clone: Its antigen is currently unknown.

Study outcomes and limitations: Some patients who did not respond also had low normalized T-cell clonal expansion.

Profiling relied on immunoSEQ multiplex PCR, and the TCRdb table lists in-frame clones only, not all of them. The sample has 76,000 or so clones, almost 85% seen once. This sequence was found in an adult with an advanced solid tumor such as melanoma, head and neck, liver or kidney cancer. The sequences come from CD4+ or CD8+ T cells sorted from blood, collected in a trial of the OX40 agonist ivuxolimab.

CDR3 in amino acids: CASSSPGPYGYTF. The CDR3 region has the DNA TGTGCCAGCAGCTCGCCAGGGCCCTATGGCTACACCTTC. The chain carries TRBV7-2 and TRBJ1-2; possibly TRBD1 for D (5 bases). Germline CDR1 and CDR2: SGHTA and FQGNSA. Trimming took 4 bases from V and 4 from J, leaving 10 bases between them. The CDR3 runs 13 residues.